The text below deals with one T cell receptor beta chain. Patients with alopecia areata provided lesional scalp punch biopsies as well as peripheral blood. This sample is drawn from a study of CD8+ T cells in alopecia areata. CDR3 length: 11 amino acids. Deletions cut 5 bases from V and 5 bases from J, with 5 bases between. Germline V gives CDR1 SGHAT, CDR2 FQNNGV. Isolated RNA was reverse transcribed into cDNA used as the sequencing template. Clones were read by immunoSEQ multiplex PCR, and TCRdb kept only the in-frame ones, dropping some. The profile covers fewer than 70,000 clones, with around 47% appearing a single time and about 53% taken by the ten largest.

The sequencing input was NKG2D-low CD8+ T cells sorted from blood. The receptor comes from a human donor with alopecia areata. This chain joins TRBV11-2 and TRBJ2-3; D unclear. The CDR3 nucleotides are TGTGCCAGCAGCCCACAAGATACGCAGTATTTT. This codes for CASSPQDTQYF.